The sequence of this TCR beta chain was determined in a study of blood T cell repertoires in COVID-19. The CDR3 runs 16 residues. Per the germline V gene, CDR1 is SGHRS and CDR2 is YFSETQ. V trimming: 4 bases; J trimming: 2 bases; junction bases outside the gene matches: 9. Original processing methods: Estimation of nucleated cell counts relied on the amplification of reference gene primers. TCRdb keeps only in-frame clones here, not all; method: immunoSEQ multiplex PCR. V and J calls and clone size come straight from that table; D and trimming were deduced from the DNA. The sample lists 130,000 or so clones, approximately 80% seen once, with approximately 8% in the top ten.

Material: peripheral blood. The sequence was obtained from a human donor in a cohort sampled during active COVID-19. V usage is TRBV5-1 and J usage is TRBJ2-7; 10 nucleotides agree with TRBD1. The CDR3 nucleotides read TGCGCCAGCAGCCCAGACGGGACAGGGGATACCTACGAGCAGTACTTC. Translating it yields CASSPDGTGDTYEQYF.